This T cell receptor (beta chain) appears in the sequencing data of a study of T cell responses to AZD1222 COVID-19 vaccine. This table comes from immunoSEQ multiplex PCR, and its TCRdb copy is limited to in-frame clones, with some not included. The sample has over 50,000 clones, approximately 88% seen once. CDR3 length: 16 residues. Germline CDR1 SGHAT, CDR2 FQNNGV. J lost 0 bases, V lost 1 base, and 6 bases had no gene match. The receptor was derived from an adult in good health. The chain has TRBV11-2 and TRBJ2-7; 7 bases match TRBD2. Sequenced here: peripheral blood, sampled on day 0 of AZD1222 vaccination. CDR3 sequence (DNA): TGTGCCAGCAGCTTAGGGATGGGAGGGCCCTCCTACGAGCAGTACTTC. Translated, it gives CASSLGMGGPSYEQYF. The full variable domain, completed using reference TRBV11-2 and TRBJ2-7, is EAGVAQSPRYKIIEKRQSVAFWCNPISGHATLYWYQQILGQGPKLLIQFQNNGVVDDSQLPKDRFSAERLKGVDSTLKIQPAKLEDSAVYLCASSLGMGGPSYEQYFGPGTRLTVT.